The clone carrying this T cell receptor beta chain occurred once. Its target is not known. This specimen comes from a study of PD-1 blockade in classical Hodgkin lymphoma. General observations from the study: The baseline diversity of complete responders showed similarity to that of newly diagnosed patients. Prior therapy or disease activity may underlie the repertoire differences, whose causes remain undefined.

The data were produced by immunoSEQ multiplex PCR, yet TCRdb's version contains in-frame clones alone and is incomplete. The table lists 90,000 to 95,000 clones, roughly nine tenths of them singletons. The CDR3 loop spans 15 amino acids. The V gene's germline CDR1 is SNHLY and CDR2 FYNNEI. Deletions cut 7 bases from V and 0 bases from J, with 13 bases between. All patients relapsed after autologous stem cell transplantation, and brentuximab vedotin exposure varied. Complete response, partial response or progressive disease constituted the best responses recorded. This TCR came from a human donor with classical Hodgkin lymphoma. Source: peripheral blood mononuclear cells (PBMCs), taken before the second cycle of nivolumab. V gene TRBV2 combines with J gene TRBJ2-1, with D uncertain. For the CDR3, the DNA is TGTGCCAGCACCCCCGGACCCCGCTCCTACAATGAGCAGTTCTTC. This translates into CASTPGPRSYNEQFF.